The clone carrying this T cell receptor beta chain was picked up one time. The source of the sample is a study of PD-L1 blockade in urothelial cancer. Study-wide context: Median T cell yield from blood was approximately 150,000.

Every PCR received spiked-in synthetic TCR analog templates. TCRdb keeps only in-frame clones here, not all; method: immunoSEQ multiplex PCR. The repertoire consists of about 50,000 clones, with around 84% occurring once and the leading ten covering roughly 2.9%. As for time point: pretreatment peripheral blood. Sequencing used PBMCs, obtained around atezolizumab (anti-PD-L1) treatment. The sequence derives from a man aged 65 to 79 with urothelial cancer.

The DNA of the CDR3 is TGTGCCAGTAGTAAGGAGGGGCGCGACACTGAAGCTTTCTTT. Its translation is CASSKEGRDTEAFF. V is TRBV19 and J is TRBJ1-1, with a weak D call TRBD1 (5 bases). The CDR3 runs 14 residues. Germline V gives CDR1 LNHDA, CDR2 SQIVND (reference sequence). Trimming left V 4 bases short and J 3 bases short, with 12 bases between.